Below are 6 T cell receptor beta chains sequenced from a single sample in a study of a mutant IDH1 vaccine in newly diagnosed glioma. Using immunoSEQ multiplex PCR, the repertoire was profiled, and TCRdb retains in-frame clones only, with some absent. This table holds approximately 39,000 clones, around 81% found once. Time point noted: week 5, during vaccination. Doses consisted of 300 ug of mutant IDH1 20-mer peptide each, paired with topical imiquimod. For these TCRs, the target antigens are not known. This sample comprised PBMCs, obtained from a glioma patient whose treatment included an IDH1 peptide vaccine. The receptor set was obtained from a man aged 45-65 years with glioma.

V is TRBV30 and J is TRBJ2-2, with D tentatively TRBD2 (5 bases). V shed 2 bases and J shed 7 bases, with 17 bases lying between them. The CDR3 spans 15 residues. Germline values: CDR1 GTSNPN, CDR2 SVGIG (reference sequence). As DNA, the CDR3 is TGTGCCTGGAGTCTTTTAGCGATGAAAGGCGGGGAGCTGTTTTTT. This gives the protein CAWSLLAMKGGELFF.

The chain couples TRBV6-6 to TRBJ2-4; a weak D match, TRBD2 (5 bases). The CDR3 has 13 amino acids. V gave up 11 bases and J gave up 3 bases, with 14 bases separating them. Germline CDR1 reads MNHNY; CDR2 reads SVGAGI (reference sequence). CDR3: CAVERENKNIQYF. The CDR3, as DNA: TGTGCCGTCGAGAGGGAGAACAAAAACATTCAGTACTTC.

The chain has TRBV29-1 and TRBJ1-6, with D perhaps TRBD1 (6 bases). There are 14 residues in the CDR3. CDR1 is SQVTM, CDR2 ANQGSEA, per germline. V was cut by 4 bases and J by 7 bases, with 14 bases left in between. CDR3 nucleotides: TGCAGCGTTGGTGTAGGGGGGCCCAATTCACCCCTCCACTTT. Translating gives CSVGVGGPNSPLHF.

The chain combines TRBV6-5 with TRBJ2-7; TRBD1 agrees at 10 bases. CDR3 length: 14 residues. Germline CDR1 is MNHEY and CDR2 is SVGAGI. V shed 4 bases and J 4 bases; nucleotides not matched to a gene: 4. The CDR3 coding sequence is TGTGCCAGCAGTTCCCGACAGGGGGCTTACGAGCAGTACTTC. It encodes CASSSRQGAYEQYF.

J is TRBJ2-5 and V is TRBV5-6; the D gene is possibly TRBD2 (7 bases). Trimming took off 6 bases at V and 2 bases at J, with 17 bases between the two ends. This CDR3 has 15 residues. CDR1 is SGHDT and CDR2 is YYEEEE in the germline V gene. In nucleotides, the CDR3 is TGTGCCAGCACCAACTGGGGGGGGGCTCAAGAGACCCAGTACTTC. It codes for CASTNWGGAQETQYF.

V usage is TRBV19 and J usage is TRBJ1-1; maybe TRBD1 (5 bases). V was trimmed by 7 bases and J by 5 bases, leaving 14 bases between them. The CDR3 extends over 13 amino acids. CDR1 and CDR2 from the germline V gene are LNHDA and SQIVND (reference sequence). The CDR3 DNA follows: TGTGCCAGTAAAACCCAGGGAAAAACTGAAGCTTTCTTT. It is translated as CASKTQGKTEAFF.